This T cell receptor beta chain was captured in a study of blood T cells in healthy people across ages. General study points: Per million T cells, TCR beta diversity dropped roughly linearly as age increased.

Through a sample-barcoded 5' primer and a J-beta primer mix, a second PCR was run for roughly 7 to 11 cycles. TCRdb analysed the 5' RACE reads with MiXCR anew, one entry per CDR3 protein. The data contain approximately 800,000 distinct CDR3 sequences, just over 55% of them singletons. Ranging in age from roughly 6 to 100, the donors were healthy Caucasian individuals from Russia. A word on this clonotype: Its antigen is not known.

The germline V gene encodes CDR1 SGHTA and CDR2 FQGNSA. V was clipped by 2 bases and J by 3 bases, with 17 bases between them. CDR3 length: 16 amino acids. The V gene is TRBV7-2, the J gene TRBJ2-7; D call uncertain. The material sequenced was blood. This sequence originates from a man between 40 and 49 years old in good health. The CDR3 nucleotides are TGTGCCAGCAGCTTAAACGTAAGGGTCTTCGGCTACGAGCAGTACTTC. It yields the protein CASSLNVRVFGYEQYF.